This TCR beta chain comes out of a study of CD8+ T cells in alopecia areata. The wider study: Among treated patients, oral tofacitinib was administered at 5 to 10 mg twice daily.

This clone was detected once. Following extraction, RNA underwent reverse transcription to cDNA, which served as the sequencing template. The assay was immunoSEQ multiplex PCR, and TCRdb's table has in-frame clones only and misses some. The table has 61,000 or so clones, around 96% seen once. The TCR sequence derives from a human donor with alopecia areata. Sequenced here: CD8+ T cells sorted from blood, sampled at week 0.

The DNA of the CDR3 is TGTGCCAGCAGTTACACGGGTCCTTACAATGAGCAGTTCTTC. Amino acid sequence: CASSYTGPYNEQFF. This chain connects TRBV6-5 to TRBJ2-1; D is undetermined. CDR1 and CDR2 from the germline V gene are MNHEY and SVGAGI. Trimming left V 2 bases short and J 4 bases short, with 9 bases between. The CDR3 runs 14 residues.